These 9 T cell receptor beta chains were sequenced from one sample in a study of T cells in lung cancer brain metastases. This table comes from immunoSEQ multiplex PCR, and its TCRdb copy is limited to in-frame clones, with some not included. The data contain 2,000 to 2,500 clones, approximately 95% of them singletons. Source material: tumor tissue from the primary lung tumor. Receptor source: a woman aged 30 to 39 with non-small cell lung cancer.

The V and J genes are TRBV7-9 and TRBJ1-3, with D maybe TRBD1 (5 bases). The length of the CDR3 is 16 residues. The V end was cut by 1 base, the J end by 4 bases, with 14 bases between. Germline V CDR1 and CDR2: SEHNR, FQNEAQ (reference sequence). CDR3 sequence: CASSLGFGTVGNTIYF. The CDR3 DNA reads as TGTGCCAGCAGCTTAGGGTTCGGGACCGTCGGAAACACCATATATTTT.

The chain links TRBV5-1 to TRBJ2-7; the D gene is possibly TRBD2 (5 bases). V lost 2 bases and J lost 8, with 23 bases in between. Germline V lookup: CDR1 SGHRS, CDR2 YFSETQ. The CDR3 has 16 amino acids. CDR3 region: CASSLHAGSGQIKQYF. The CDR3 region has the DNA TGCGCCAGCAGCTTACACGCTGGGAGTGGCCAGATCAAGCAGTACTTC. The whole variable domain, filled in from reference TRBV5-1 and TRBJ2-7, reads KAGVTQTPRYLIKTRGQQVTLSCSPISGHRSVSWYQQTPGQGLQFLFEYFSETQRNKGNFPGRFSGRQFSNSRSEMNVSTLELGDSALYLCASSLHAGSGQIKQYFGPGTRLTVT.

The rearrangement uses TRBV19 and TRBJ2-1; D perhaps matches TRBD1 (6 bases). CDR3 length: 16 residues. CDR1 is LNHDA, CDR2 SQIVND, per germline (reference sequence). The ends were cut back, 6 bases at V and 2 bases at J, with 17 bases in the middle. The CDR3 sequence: CASRRNRDNPYNEQFF. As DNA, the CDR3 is TGTGCCAGTAGAAGGAATCGGGACAACCCCTACAATGAGCAGTTCTTC.

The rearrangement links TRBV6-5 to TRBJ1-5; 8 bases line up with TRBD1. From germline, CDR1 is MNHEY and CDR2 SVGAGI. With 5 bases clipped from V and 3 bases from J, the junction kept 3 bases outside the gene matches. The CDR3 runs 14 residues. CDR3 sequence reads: CASSRTGLNQPQHF. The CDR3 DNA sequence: TGTGCCAGCAGTAGGACAGGGCTCAATCAGCCCCAGCATTTT.

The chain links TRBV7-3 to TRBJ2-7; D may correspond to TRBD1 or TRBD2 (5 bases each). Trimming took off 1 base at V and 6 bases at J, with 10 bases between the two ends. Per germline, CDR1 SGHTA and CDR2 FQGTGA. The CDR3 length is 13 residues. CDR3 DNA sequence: TGTGCCAGCAGCTTAAAAGGGGCGGGCGAGCAGTACTTC. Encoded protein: CASSLKGAGEQYF.

CDR3 region: CATTRTSGRDEQFF. The CDR3 region has the DNA TGTGCCACAACCCGGACTAGCGGGCGGGATGAGCAGTTCTTC. The chain combines TRBV18 with TRBJ2-1, with TRBD2 matching 11 bases. The CDR3 is made up of 14 amino acids. Trimming cost V 10 bases and J 8 bases; bases outside gene matches: 10. Germline assignment: CDR1 KGHSH and CDR2 LQKENI.

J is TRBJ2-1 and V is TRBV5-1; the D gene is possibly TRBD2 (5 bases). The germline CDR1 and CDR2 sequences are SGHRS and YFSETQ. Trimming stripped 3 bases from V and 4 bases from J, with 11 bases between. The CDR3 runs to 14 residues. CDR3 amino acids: CASSYGETYNEQFF. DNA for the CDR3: TGCGCCAGCAGCTATGGGGAGACGTACAATGAGCAGTTCTTC. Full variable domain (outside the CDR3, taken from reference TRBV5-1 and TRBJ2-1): KAGVTQTPRYLIKTRGQQVTLSCSPISGHRSVSWYQQTPGQGLQFLFEYFSETQRNKGNFPGRFSGRQFSNSRSEMNVSTLELGDSALYLCASSYGETYNEQFFGPGTRLTVL.

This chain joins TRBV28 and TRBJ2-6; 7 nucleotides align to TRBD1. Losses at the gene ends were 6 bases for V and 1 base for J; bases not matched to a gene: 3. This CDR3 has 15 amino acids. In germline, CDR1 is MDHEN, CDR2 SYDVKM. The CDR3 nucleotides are TGTGCCAGCAGCCCACAGGGGTCTGGGGCCAACGTCCTGACTTTC. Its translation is CASSPQGSGANVLTF.

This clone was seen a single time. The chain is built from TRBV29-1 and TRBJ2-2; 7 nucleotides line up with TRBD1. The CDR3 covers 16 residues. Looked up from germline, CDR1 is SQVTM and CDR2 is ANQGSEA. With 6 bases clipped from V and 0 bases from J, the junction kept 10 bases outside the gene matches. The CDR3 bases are TGCAGCGTGGGGCCCCCGGGACAGACGAACACCGGGGAGCTGTTTTTT. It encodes CSVGPPGQTNTGELFF.